This T cell receptor beta chain appears in the sequencing data of a study of cytotoxic CD8 clonotypes in ibrutinib-treated CLL. The CDR3 consists of 15 residues. In germline, CDR1 is SGHDT, CDR2 YYEEEE. Trimming removed 0 bases from V and 4 bases from J, with 14 bases in between. Repertoires were generated with immunoSEQ multiplex PCR, while TCRdb's copy carries only in-frame clones and drops some. This table has around 33,000 clones, approximately 70% appearing once. The chain recombines TRBV5-6 with TRBJ2-7; D might be TRBD1 (5 bases). This TCR came from a human donor with chronic lymphocytic leukemia. Sequencing used PBMCs, obtained before ibrutinib treatment. The DNA of the CDR3 is TGTGCCAGCAGCTTGGGTCGGACAAATACTTACGAGCAGTACTTC. Amino acids: CASSLGRTNTYEQYF. The full variable domain, in which reference TRBV5-6 and TRBJ2-7 provide the parts outside the CDR3, is DAGVTQSPTHLIKTRGQQVTLRCSPKSGHDTVSWYQQALGQGPQFIFQYYEEEERQRGNFPDRFSGHQFPNYSSELNVNALLLGDSALYLCASSLGRTNTYEQYFGPGTRLTVT.